Shown below are 27 T cell receptor beta chains from a single sample sequenced in a study of T-cell memory formation after mild COVID-19 (dated by TCRdb to the early 2020s). Library preparation was by 5' RACE. Sequencing relied on an Illumina NovaSeq 6000. The public reads were reprocessed in TCRdb via fastp at Q25 and MiXCR, keeping in-frame beta chains. Duplicate CDR3 protein sequences are folded into a single record with the most common DNA and genes. This sample holds approximately 560,000 distinct CDR3 sequences; around 15% were observed only once. Of the sample, about 7.5% falls within the top ten clones. The sample was PBMCs or a T cell subset sorted from them (not recorded which). The origin of the receptors is an adult woman who had mild COVID-19 (a few samples of this study predate the infection). The sample titles of this study are shuffled in the database, so cell type and time point are left out; the donor was told from shared clones.

This clonotype was recorded a few times. The V and J genes are TRBV24-1 and TRBJ2-7; D is perhaps TRBD1 (6 bases). Germline-derived CDR1 and CDR2 are KGHDR and SFDVKD. This CDR3 contains 16 residues. The germline V and J ends were trimmed by 4 bases and 0 bases, with 15 bases remaining between them. Written as DNA, the CDR3 is TGTGCCACCAGTGACTCCGGGACACCCGGCTCCTACGAGCAGTACTTC. Translating gives CATSDSGTPGSYEQYF.

This clonotype was counted between two and nine times. The genes are TRBV7-2 and TRBJ2-2; 8 nucleotides agree with TRBD1. CDR3 length equals 15 residues. The V gene end was trimmed by 5 bases and the J gene end by 4 bases; junction bases not matched to a gene: 6. Germline CDR1 reads SGHTA; CDR2 reads FQGNSA. The CDR3 loop reads CASSTRQGRTGELFF. The CDR3 region has the DNA TGTGCCAGCAGCACCCGACAGGGGCGCACCGGGGAGCTGTTTTTT.

This rearrangement joins TRBV5-1 to TRBJ2-7; tentative D call: TRBD2 (6 bases). Per the germline V gene, CDR1 is SGHRS and CDR2 is YFSETQ. Trimming shortened V by 1 base and J by 3 bases, and 14 bases separated the two germline ends. CDR3 size: 15 residues. Here the CDR3 DNA reads TGCGCCAGCAGCTTGTGGGCTAGCGATAACTACGAGCAGTACTTC. It codes for CASSLWASDNYEQYF.

This clonotype was found a few times. The chain combines TRBV29-1 with TRBJ2-5; tentatively, D is TRBD2 (6 bases). The CDR3 length is 12 residues. Trimming took 6 bases from V and 1 from J, leaving 9 bases between them. The germline V gene encodes CDR1 SQVTM and CDR2 ANQGSEA. CDR3 DNA: TGCAGCGTGGGGGACTTCCAAGAGACCCAGTACTTC. Translating it yields CSVGDFQETQYF.

This clonotype was counted between two and nine times. The V call is TRBV6-1, the J call TRBJ1-2; 8 bases are a match to TRBD1. Trimming took 6 bases from V and 4 from J; bases not matched to a gene: 13. CDR1 is MNHNS, CDR2 SASEGT, per germline. This CDR3 has 16 amino acids. CDR3 sequence (DNA): TGTGCCAGCAGCCTGACAGGGGAGATTCAGGCCTATGGCTACACCTTC. Amino acid sequence: CASSLTGEIQAYGYTF.

In its sample, this clonotype was seen a few times. The J gene is TRBJ2-6, the V gene TRBV9; TRBD1 matches at 7 bases. Germline values: CDR1 SGDLS, CDR2 YYNGEE. V dropped 3 bases and J dropped 2; count of bases not matched to a gene: 2. The CDR3 spans 15 residues. The CDR3 region is CASSEQGPGANVLTF. For the CDR3, the DNA is TGTGCCAGCAGCGAACAGGGGCCTGGGGCCAACGTCCTGACTTTC. Supplemented by reference TRBV9 and TRBJ2-6, the full variable domain reads DSGVTQTPKHLITATGQRVTLRCSPRSGDLSVYWYQQSLDQGLQFLIQYYNGEERAKGNILERFSAQQFPDLHSELNLSSLELGDSALYFCASSEQGPGANVLTFGAGSRLTVL.

The CDR3 bases are TGTGCCAGCAGCCTCAGAGGGACAGACCGTGGCTACACCTTC. It is translated as CASSLRGTDRGYTF. The chain joins TRBV3-1 to TRBJ1-2; 7 bases match TRBD1. Trimming took 4 bases from V and 7 from J; bases not matched to a gene: 9. The V gene's germline CDR1 is LGHDT and CDR2 YNNKEL (reference sequence). The CDR3 length is 14 residues.

This clonotype came up a few times. Here the CDR3 reads CASSMNRDRDVTEAFF. In DNA, the CDR3 is TGTGCCAGCAGTATGAACCGGGACAGGGACGTCACTGAAGCTTTCTTT. The gene calls are TRBV7-8 and TRBJ1-1, with 9 positions matching TRBD1. J lost 4 bases, V lost 6 bases, and 12 bases had no gene match. Looked up from germline, CDR1 is SGHVS and CDR2 is FQNEAQ. The CDR3 has 16 amino acids.

CDR3 nucleotide sequence: TGTGCCAGCAGCACTGGGACAGGGAGGTTCAATGAGCAGTTCTTC. Amino acid sequence: CASSTGTGRFNEQFF. The chain links TRBV7-2 to TRBJ2-1; 9 nucleotides align to TRBD1. V lost 5 bases to trimming and J lost 6 bases; unmatched junction nucleotides: 8. This CDR3 is 15 amino acids long. CDR1 and CDR2 from the germline V gene are SGHTA and FQGNSA.

The V call is TRBV7-9, the J call TRBJ1-1; the match to TRBD1 covers 7 bases. Germline CDR1 is SEHNR and CDR2 is FQNEAQ (reference sequence). CDR3 length equals 11 residues. The junction had 3 bases not matched to a gene; V was cut back by 4 bases and J by 10 bases. The CDR3 sequence: CASSSRQGAFF. In nucleotides, the CDR3 is TGTGCCAGCAGCTCGCGACAGGGAGCTTTCTTT.

This clonotype was detected only a few times. The chain carries TRBV7-9 and TRBJ2-1; a possible D gene is TRBD1 (6 bases). The germline gives CDR1 SEHNR, CDR2 FQNEAQ (reference sequence). The length of the CDR3 is 11 residues. Deletions cut 5 bases from V and 14 bases from J, with 13 bases between. CDR3 sequence (DNA): TGTGCCAGCAGCCCCCTGGACAGTAAGTTCTTC. Protein: CASSPLDSKFF.

This clonotype has just a few counts. V usage is TRBV7-2 and J usage is TRBJ2-3; TRBD1 matches at 7 bases. Germline V gene lookup returns CDR1 SGHTA and CDR2 FQGNSA. V lost 1 base, J lost 2 bases, and 6 bases stayed unmatched. The CDR3 contains 16 residues. The CDR3 nucleotides are TGTGCCAGCAGCTTAGTCTCCGGACAGGCCACAGATACGCAGTATTTT. It specifies CASSLVSGQATDTQYF.

This clonotype was seen more than once but under ten times. The chain links TRBV19 to TRBJ1-1; TRBD1 might be the D (5 bases). Trimming took 8 bases from V and 1 from J, leaving 20 bases between them. The CDR3 consists of 16 residues. The germline CDR1 and CDR2 sequences are LNHDA and SQIVND (reference sequence). The CDR3, as DNA: TGTGCCAGTGGGGGGGTTCCGGGAATGTGGAACACTGAAGCTTTCTTT. The encoded protein is CASGGVPGMWNTEAFF.

This clonotype has a handful of counts. V and J are TRBV12-3 or TRBV12-4 and TRBJ1-2; no definite D call. V was shortened by 3 bases and J by 4 bases, with 9 bases between the two germline ends. This CDR3 comprises 13 residues. The CDR3 reads CASSFSRAYGYTF. Written as DNA, the CDR3 is TGTGCCAGCAGTTTTAGTCGGGCCTATGGCTACACCTTC.

The table lists this clonotype with a few counts. The J gene is TRBJ2-1, the V gene TRBV27; D unresolved. Trimming pared 7 bases from V and 8 bases from J, leaving 15 bases between. The CDR3 has 13 residues. Germline CDR1 and CDR2: MNHEY and SMNVEV (reference sequence). CDR3 protein: CASTPRPSYEQFF. In DNA, the CDR3 is TGTGCCAGCACCCCACGGCCGTCCTATGAGCAGTTCTTC.

This clonotype was observed a few times. This sequence joins TRBV2 and TRBJ1-4; D is ambiguous. This CDR3 spans 15 amino acids. The V gene lost 2 bases and the J gene lost 4 bases, with 11 bases spanning the gap. Germline-derived CDR1 and CDR2 are SNHLY and FYNNEI. The CDR3: CASSESRSYNEKLFF. For the CDR3, the DNA is TGTGCCAGCAGTGAAAGCAGGAGTTATAATGAAAAACTGTTTTTT.

This clonotype was found once. V and J are TRBV27 and TRBJ1-2, with D maybe TRBD1 (6 bases). The CDR3 sequence is 13 residues long. In germline, CDR1 is MNHEY, CDR2 SMNVEV (reference sequence). Trimming took off 8 bases at V and 4 bases at J, with 14 bases between the two ends. CDR3 residues: CASAGQGSYGYTF. The CDR3 DNA reads as TGTGCCAGCGCCGGCCAGGGGAGCTATGGCTACACCTTC.

This chain uses TRBV7-8 with TRBJ1-6, with D possibly TRBD1 on 6 matching bases. The ends were cut back, 5 bases at V and 7 bases at J, with 15 bases in the middle. The CDR3 runs 15 residues. The germline V gene has CDR1 SGHVS and CDR2 FQNEAQ. In nucleotides, the CDR3 is TGTGCCAGCAGCCCCCGAGGGGGAAAAAATTCACCCCTCCACTTT. Translation gives CASSPRGGKNSPLHF.

This chain uses TRBV12-3 or TRBV12-4 with TRBJ2-7; the D call may be TRBD1 or TRBD2 (5 bases each). This CDR3 region has 13 residues. Between the trimmed V and J ends, which lost 9 bases and 3 bases, there was a span of 15 bases. CDR3 amino acids: CASLASGHYEQYF. CDR3 nucleotide sequence: TGTGCCAGTCTAGCCTCGGGGCACTACGAGCAGTACTTC.

This clonotype showed up just a few times. The J gene is TRBJ1-4, the V gene TRBV11-2, with 8 bases fitting TRBD1. The CDR3 runs 14 residues. Germline CDR1 is SGHAT and CDR2 is FQNNGV. The V segment lost 4 bases and the J segment 8 bases; nucleotides outside the gene matches: 6. The CDR3 loop is CASSSRTGREKLFF. The CDR3, as DNA: TGTGCCAGCAGCTCCCGGACAGGGCGAGAAAAACTGTTTTTT.

V is TRBV29-1 and J is TRBJ2-2, with D perhaps matching TRBD1 or TRBD2 (5 bases each). The CDR3 has 13 amino acids. Germline lookup yields CDR1 SQVTM and CDR2 ANQGSEA. V gave up 6 bases and J gave up 2 bases, with 10 bases separating them. DNA of the CDR3: TGCAGCGTCACGGGACCCAACACCGGGGAGCTGTTTTTT. Encoded protein: CSVTGPNTGELFF.

The chain combines TRBV15 with TRBJ1-4; 8 nucleotides line up with TRBD1. This CDR3 region has 16 residues. Germline trimming cut 0 bases from V and 8 bases from J; bases unmatched to any gene: 8. From germline, CDR1 is LNHNV and CDR2 YYDKDF (reference sequence). CDR3 amino acids: CATSREGGTGLEKLFF. The DNA of the CDR3 is TGTGCCACCAGCAGAGAGGGCGGGACAGGTCTGGAAAAACTGTTTTTT.

This clonotype was detected a few times. The chain couples TRBV7-9 to TRBJ1-5, with D uncertain. Per the germline V gene, CDR1 is SEHNR and CDR2 is FQNEAQ (reference sequence). The CDR3 contains 14 residues. The V end was cut by 4 bases, the J end by 6 bases, with 13 bases between. The CDR3 DNA reads as TGTGCCAGCAGCTCAACAGTGGCCGGTCAGCCCCAGCATTTT. This codes for CASSSTVAGQPQHF. Together with reference TRBV7-9 and TRBJ1-5, the CDR3 gives the full variable domain: DTGVSQNPRHKITKRGQNVTFRCDPISEHNRLYWYRQTLGQGPEFLTYFQNEAQLEKSRLLSDRFSAERPKGSFSTLEIQRTEQGDSAMYLCASSSTVAGQPQHFGDGTRLSIL.

The chain employs TRBV20-1 and TRBJ1-5; tentatively, D is TRBD1 (5 bases). The V end was cut by 3 bases, the J end by 3 bases, with 12 bases between. Germline V gene data show CDR1 as DFQATT and CDR2 as SNEGSKA (reference sequence). CDR3 length: 14 residues. The CDR3 DNA sequence: TGCAGTGCTAGCGAAGGGACCTTCAATCAGCCCCAGCATTTT. Encoded protein: CSASEGTFNQPQHF.

This clonotype came up a few times. CDR3 bases: TGTGCCAGTAGTATAGGACAGGGGGTCAACGAGCAGTACTTC. It codes for CASSIGQGVNEQYF. The chain joins TRBV19 to TRBJ2-7; 9 positions match TRBD1. The germline V gene has CDR1 LNHDA and CDR2 SQIVND (reference sequence). This CDR3 is built from 14 residues. V gave up 1 base and J gave up 5 bases; unmatched junction bases: 3.

This clonotype was counted only a few times. CDR3: CASSSTGTARGQFF. DNA for the CDR3: TGTGCCAGCAGTTCCACCGGGACCGCCCGGGGGCAGTTCTTC. This sequence joins TRBV12-3 or TRBV12-4 and TRBJ2-1; D may match TRBD1 or TRBD2 (5 bases each). Trimming took 4 bases from V and 12 from J, leaving 19 bases between them. The CDR3 spans 14 residues.

The rearrangement joins TRBV30 to TRBJ2-1; D may be TRBD1 (5 bases). Germline V gene sequence: CDR1 GTSNPN, CDR2 SVGIG (reference sequence). Trimming stripped 0 bases from V and 11 bases from J, with 14 bases between. The CDR3 runs 13 residues. CDR3 nucleotide sequence: TGTGCCTGGAGTGTACTGGGGCAGACTCAGCAGTTCTTC. Translating it yields CAWSVLGQTQQFF.